This entry lists 18 T cell receptor beta chains sequenced from one sample in a study of T cells in Graves' hyperthyroidism and ophthalmopathy. Regions amplified from RNA transcripts were the TCR beta CDR3 regions. HTBI primers were the set used in a first-round RT-PCR of the TCR CDR3. TCRdb processed the multiplex PCR reads anew with MiXCR; each CDR3 protein has one entry. The data hold 480,000 or so distinct CDR3 sequences, with about 45% observed a single time. The sequencing sample was made of peripheral blood or thyroid tissue (not recorded which). These receptors originate from an adult woman with Graves' disease, either hyperthyroidism or ophthalmopathy (not recorded which).

In its sample, this clonotype was seen a few times. The chain recombines TRBV19 with TRBJ1-5; D is unresolved. The germline CDR1 and CDR2 sequences are LNHDA and SQIVND (reference sequence). The CDR3 loop spans 17 amino acids. The ends were cut back, 4 bases at V and 5 bases at J, with 21 bases in the middle. The CDR3 sequence is CASSRAPEGSGYQPQHF. The CDR3, as DNA: TGTGCCAGTAGTAGGGCCCCCGAGGGCTCCGGTTATCAGCCCCAGCATTTT.

This clonotype was seen repeatedly, ten times or more. The genes are TRBV5-1 and TRBJ2-7, with D possibly TRBD1 on 6 matching bases. Per germline, CDR1 SGHRS and CDR2 YFSETQ. The V and J ends lost 4 bases and 3 bases respectively, with 14 bases between them. The CDR3 has 14 residues. CDR3 region: CASSIGQTSYEQYF. Written as DNA, the CDR3 is TGCGCCAGCAGCATCGGACAGACGAGCTACGAGCAGTACTTC.

At least ten counts were recorded for this clonotype. The V gene is TRBV29-1, the J gene TRBJ2-2; 7 bases are a match to TRBD1. Germline CDR1 is SQVTM and CDR2 is ANQGSEA. This CDR3 is built from 14 residues. With V trimmed by 7 bases and J by 1 base, 6 bases remained unmatched. The CDR3 region is CSARTGLNTGELFF. DNA for the CDR3: TGCAGCGCTCGGACAGGTTTGAACACCGGGGAGCTGTTTTTT.

This clonotype appeared a few times. This chain links TRBV2 with TRBJ1-1; D remains unclear. The germline CDR1 and CDR2 sequences are SNHLY and FYNNEI. The CDR3 sequence is 12 residues long. V was trimmed by 8 bases and J by 0 bases, leaving 7 bases between them. For the CDR3, the DNA is TGTGCCAGCGTGCTGATGAACACTGAAGCTTTCTTT. This gives the protein CASVLMNTEAFF.

This clonotype was seen once. The chain combines TRBV7-6 with TRBJ1-1; D is unresolved. The germline V gene has CDR1 SGHVS and CDR2 FNYEAQ. Trimming cost V 5 bases and J 1 base, with 14 bases left between them. This CDR3 has 15 residues. The CDR3 DNA is TGTGCCAGCAGCCCCACCCGGATTAAGAACACTGAAGCTTTCTTT. It specifies CASSPTRIKNTEAFF.

The chain has TRBV9 and TRBJ1-3; the match to TRBD1 covers 7 bases. The CDR3 has 16 residues. The V segment lost 3 bases and the J segment 0 bases; nucleotides outside the gene matches: 6. Germline CDR1 is SGDLS and CDR2 is YYNGEE. The CDR3 region has the DNA TGTGCCAGCAGCGAGTTTCGGGACAGCTCTGGAAACACCATATATTTT. Translating gives CASSEFRDSSGNTIYF. Together with reference TRBV9 and TRBJ1-3, the CDR3 gives the full variable domain: DSGVTQTPKHLITATGQRVTLRCSPRSGDLSVYWYQQSLDQGLQFLIQYYNGEERAKGNILERFSAQQFPDLHSELNLSSLELGDSALYFCASSEFRDSSGNTIYFGEGSWLTVV.

In its sample, this clonotype was seen a few times. The chain uses TRBV4-1 and TRBJ2-7; 9 positions agree with TRBD1. The V gene end was trimmed by 0 bases and the J gene end by 5 bases; junction bases not matched to a gene: 14. Germline V gives CDR1 MGHRA, CDR2 YSYEKL. The CDR3 covers 18 residues. The CDR3 DNA reads TGCGCCAGCAGCCAAGATAAGGCTAGGGGACAGGGTCGTCACGAGCAGTACTTC. Translated: CASSQDKARGQGRHEQYF.

This clonotype was seen many times. V is TRBV7-3 and J is TRBJ2-7, with 7 bases identical to TRBD2. Trimming cost V 1 base and J 2 bases; bases outside gene matches: 2. Looked up from germline, CDR1 is SGHTA and CDR2 is FQGTGA. The CDR3 covers 14 residues. For the CDR3, the DNA is TGTGCCAGCAGCTTAATGGCGGGAGCCTACGAGCAGTACTTC. This sequence encodes CASSLMAGAYEQYF.

This clonotype was detected many times. The chain links TRBV29-1 to TRBJ1-1; perhaps TRBD1 as D (6 bases). V lost 4 bases to trimming and J lost 0 bases, with 9 bases between them. Germline assignment: CDR1 SQVTM and CDR2 ANQGSEA. The CDR3 has 13 residues. The CDR3 sequence: CSVGDRLNTEAFF. Here the CDR3 DNA reads TGCAGCGTTGGCGACAGGTTGAACACTGAAGCTTTCTTT.

About this clonotype: One end of the junction does not line up with germline, which may come from a read error. The V and J genes are TRBV10-3 and TRBJ2-7; possibly TRBD1 for D (6 bases). Germline CDR1 is ENHRY and CDR2 is SYGVKD. There are 15 residues in the CDR3. CDR3 protein: CASSSSGQGSYEQYF. CDR3 DNA sequence: TGTGCCAGCAGTTCGTCCGGGCAGGGGAGCTACGAGCAGTACTTC.

This clonotype was observed a handful of times. This sequence joins TRBV29-1 and TRBJ2-3, with D possibly being TRBD1 or TRBD2 (5 bases each). The germline CDR1 and CDR2 sequences are SQVTM and ANQGSEA. V was clipped by 4 bases and J by 3 bases, with 14 bases between them. The CDR3 totals 14 residues. As DNA, the CDR3 is TGCAGCGTTGGTCGTCGGGGCTTGACAGATACGCAGTATTTT. Amino acid sequence: CSVGRRGLTDTQYF.

This clonotype was found many times. The V call is TRBV10-3, the J call TRBJ2-7; a weak D match, TRBD1 (5 bases). This CDR3 comprises 13 residues. In germline, CDR1 is ENHRY, CDR2 SYGVKD. Trimming shortened V by 2 bases and J by 3 bases, and 8 bases separated the two germline ends. This CDR3 is CAISEGAVYEQYF. The CDR3 nucleotides are TGTGCCATCAGTGAGGGGGCAGTCTACGAGCAGTACTTC.

This clonotype appeared a few times. V and J are TRBV6-2 or TRBV6-3 and TRBJ2-7; D gene uncertain. Germline CDR1 is MNHEY and CDR2 is SVGEGT. This CDR3 spans 14 amino acids. With 7 bases removed from V and 0 bases from J, the gap between germline ends came to 13 bases. The CDR3 nucleotides read TGTGCCAGCAAATCGGAGCTGGGCTCCTACGAGCAGTACTTC. This encodes CASKSELGSYEQYF.

This clonotype was detected many times. V and J are TRBV29-1 and TRBJ2-5; a weak D match, TRBD1 (6 bases). V was cut by 6 bases and J by 0 bases, with 8 bases left in between. The germline V gene encodes CDR1 SQVTM and CDR2 ANQGSEA. This CDR3 is built from 12 residues. CDR3 nucleotides: TGCAGCGTGAACAGGGACCAAGAGACCCAGTACTTC. Protein product: CSVNRDQETQYF.

J is TRBJ2-7 and V is TRBV11-2; D possibly corresponds to TRBD1 (6 bases). The germline CDR1 and CDR2 sequences are SGHAT and FQNNGV. The CDR3 loop spans 14 amino acids. V was clipped by 5 bases and J by 1 base, with 12 bases between them. CDR3 coding DNA: TGTGCCAGCAGCAAGATTAGGGGGTCCTACGAGCAGTACTTC. It encodes CASSKIRGSYEQYF.

This clonotype was seen only a few times. This chain joins TRBV18 and TRBJ1-1, with a tentative D call TRBD1 (5 bases). The germline gives CDR1 KGHSH, CDR2 LQKENI. V was cut by 6 bases and J by 1 base, with 18 bases left in between. The CDR3 is made up of 16 amino acids. DNA for the CDR3: TGTGCCAGCTCTCCTAGGGCACCGGGGGGGAACACTGAAGCTTTCTTT. This codes for CASSPRAPGGNTEAFF.

This rearrangement joins TRBV7-9 to TRBJ2-7, with 13 bases that match TRBD2. The germline gives CDR1 SEHNR, CDR2 FQNEAQ (reference sequence). V dropped 6 bases and J dropped 5; count of bases not matched to a gene: 10. This CDR3 contains 16 residues. The CDR3 DNA reads as TGTGCCAGCAGTGTCTCCGGGACTAGCGGGATCGACGAGCAGTACTTC. Its protein is CASSVSGTSGIDEQYF.

This clonotype has at least ten counts. This chain connects TRBV20-1 to TRBJ2-7; D may be TRBD2 (6 bases). This CDR3 has 12 residues. Trimming cost V 0 bases and J 5 bases, with 8 bases left between them. CDR1 and CDR2 (germline): DFQATT, SNEGSKA (reference sequence). The CDR3 region has the DNA TGCAGTGCTAGAGAGGGGAGGAACGAGCAGTACTTC. As protein: CSAREGRNEQYF.